This T cell receptor (beta chain) is from a study of cytomegalovirus exposure and HLA in healthy donors. Study results and caveats: In vitro checks showed that three CMV-associated chains really do target CMV antigens.

On this clone: Its antigen is undetermined.

Germline-derived CDR1 and CDR2 are LNHDA and SQIVND (reference sequence). J was trimmed by 5 bases and V by 7 bases; bases with no gene match: 16. CDR3 size: 16 residues. Amplification used 60 Vbeta primers and 13 Jbeta primers. Using immunoSEQ multiplex PCR, the repertoire was profiled, and TCRdb retains in-frame clones only, with some absent. The table lists 95,000 to 150,000 clones, about 73% of them singletons. Specimen: PBMCs. V and J are TRBV19 and TRBJ2-5, with 7 bases aligning to TRBD2. The receptor was derived from a woman aged 50 to 60 in good health and CMV-seropositive. The CDR3: CASMLASGLPGETQYF. In DNA, the CDR3 is TGTGCCAGTATGCTTGCTAGCGGCCTCCCGGGGGAGACCCAGTACTTC.